The sequence of this T cell receptor beta chain was determined in a study of blood T cell repertoires in COVID-19. The repertoire was sequenced with immunoSEQ multiplex PCR; TCRdb's copy has only in-frame clones and lacks some. Of under 350,000 clones in the sample, approximately 85% were seen once. Sequenced material: peripheral blood. This clonotype was sampled from a woman in her seventies with acute or convalescent COVID-19.

CDR3 in DNA: TGTGCCAGCAGGGGGGCGAATACGCAGTATTTT. Translating it yields CASRGANTQYF. The chain employs TRBV25-1 and TRBJ2-3, with D possibly being TRBD1 (6 bases). Germline V gives CDR1 MGHDK, CDR2 SYGVNS. Trimming stripped 6 bases from V and 7 bases from J, with 8 bases between. CDR3 length: 11 amino acids.